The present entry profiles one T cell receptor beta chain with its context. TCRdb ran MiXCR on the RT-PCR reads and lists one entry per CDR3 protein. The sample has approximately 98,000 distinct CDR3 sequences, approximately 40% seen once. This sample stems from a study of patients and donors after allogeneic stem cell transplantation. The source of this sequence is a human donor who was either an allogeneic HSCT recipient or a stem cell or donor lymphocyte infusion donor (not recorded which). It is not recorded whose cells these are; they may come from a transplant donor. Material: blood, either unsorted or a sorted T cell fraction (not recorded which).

CDR3 residues: CASSPGQFYNEQFF. The CDR3 DNA reads as TGTGCCAGCAGTCCGGGACAGTTCTACAATGAGCAGTTCTTC. This chain joins TRBV7-9 and TRBJ2-1; 7 nucleotides match TRBD1. This CDR3 is 14 amino acids long. V dropped 6 bases and J dropped 3; count of bases not matched to a gene: 5. Germline CDR1 is SEHNR and CDR2 is FQNEAQ (reference sequence).